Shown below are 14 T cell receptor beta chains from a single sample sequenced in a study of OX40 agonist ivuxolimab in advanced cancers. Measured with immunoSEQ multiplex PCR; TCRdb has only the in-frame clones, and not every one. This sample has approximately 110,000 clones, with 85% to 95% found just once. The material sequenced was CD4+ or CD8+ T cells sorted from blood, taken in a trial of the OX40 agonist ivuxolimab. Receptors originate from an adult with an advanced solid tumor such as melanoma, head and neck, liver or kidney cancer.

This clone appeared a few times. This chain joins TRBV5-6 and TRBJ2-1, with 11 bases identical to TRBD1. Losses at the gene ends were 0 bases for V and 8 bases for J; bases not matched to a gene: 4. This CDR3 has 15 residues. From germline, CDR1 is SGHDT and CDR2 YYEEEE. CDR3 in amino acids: CASSLGPGQGDEQFF. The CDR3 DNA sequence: TGTGCCAGCAGCTTGGGTCCGGGACAGGGGGATGAGCAGTTCTTC. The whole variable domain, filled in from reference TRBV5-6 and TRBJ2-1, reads DAGVTQSPTHLIKTRGQQVTLRCSPKSGHDTVSWYQQALGQGPQFIFQYYEEEERQRGNFPDRFSGHQFPNYSSELNVNALLLGDSALYLCASSLGPGQGDEQFFGPGTRLTVL.

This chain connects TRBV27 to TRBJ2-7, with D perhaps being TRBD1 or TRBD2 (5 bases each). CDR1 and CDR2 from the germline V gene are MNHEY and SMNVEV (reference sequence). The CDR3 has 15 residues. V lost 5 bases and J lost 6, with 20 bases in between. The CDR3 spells CASSRIGTFASEQYF. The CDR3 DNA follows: TGTGCCAGCAGTCGAATAGGGACGTTTGCCTCCGAGCAGTACTTC.

The chain's CDR3 is CASSVVGLAGGKEQFF. CDR3 nucleotides: TGTGCCAGCAGCGTAGTCGGACTAGCGGGAGGAAAGGAGCAGTTCTTC. The rearrangement uses TRBV9 and TRBJ2-1, with 14 positions matching TRBD2. Looked up from germline, CDR1 is SGDLS and CDR2 is YYNGEE. The CDR3 loop spans 16 amino acids. Unmatched junction bases numbered 6, after V lost 0 bases and J lost 10 bases.

CDR3 nucleotides: TGTGCCATCAGTGTCTCACCGGGACTAGCGGGATCCTACGAGCAGTACTTC. It translates to CAISVSPGLAGSYEQYF. This chain uses TRBV10-3 with TRBJ2-7; 13 positions agree with TRBD2. In germline, CDR1 is ENHRY, CDR2 SYGVKD. Trimming took 4 bases from V and 1 from J; bases not matched to a gene: 7. The CDR3 is made up of 17 amino acids.

CDR3 DNA sequence: TGCGCCAGCAGCCAAGAAGATACGCAGTATTTT. Translating gives CASSQEDTQYF. The gene calls are TRBV4-1 and TRBJ2-3, with D unresolved. The CDR3 extends over 11 amino acids. V gave up 0 bases and J gave up 5 bases, with 0 bases separating them. The germline V gene has CDR1 MGHRA and CDR2 YSYEKL.

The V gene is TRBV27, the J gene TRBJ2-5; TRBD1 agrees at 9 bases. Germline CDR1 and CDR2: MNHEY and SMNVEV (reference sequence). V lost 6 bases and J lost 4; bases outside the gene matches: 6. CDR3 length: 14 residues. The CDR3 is CASRDRGGGETQYF. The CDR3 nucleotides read TGTGCCAGCAGGGACAGGGGTGGCGGAGAGACCCAGTACTTC.

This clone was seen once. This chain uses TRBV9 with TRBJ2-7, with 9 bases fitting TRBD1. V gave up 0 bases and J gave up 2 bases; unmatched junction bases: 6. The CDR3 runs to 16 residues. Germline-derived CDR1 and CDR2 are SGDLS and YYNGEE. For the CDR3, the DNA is TGTGCCAGCAGCGTAGGACCCCGGGACAGGGCCTACGAGCAGTACTTC. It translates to CASSVGPRDRAYEQYF.

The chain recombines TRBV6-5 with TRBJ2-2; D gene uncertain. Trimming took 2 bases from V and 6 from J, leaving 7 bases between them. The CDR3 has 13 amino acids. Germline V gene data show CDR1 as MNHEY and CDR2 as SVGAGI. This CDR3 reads CASSYGGAGELFF. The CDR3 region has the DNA TGTGCCAGCAGTTACGGTGGTGCCGGGGAGCTGTTTTTT.

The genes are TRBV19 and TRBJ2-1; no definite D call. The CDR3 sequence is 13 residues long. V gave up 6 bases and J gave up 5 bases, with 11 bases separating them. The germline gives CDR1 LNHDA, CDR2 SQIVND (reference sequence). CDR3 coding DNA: TGTGCCAGTAGGAACGGGTTGCACAATGAGCAGTTCTTC. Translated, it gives CASRNGLHNEQFF. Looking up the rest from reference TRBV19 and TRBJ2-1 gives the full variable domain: DGGITQSPKYLFRKEGQNVTLSCEQNLNHDAMYWYRQDPGQGLRLIYYSQIVNDFQKGDIAEGYSVSREKKESFPLTVTSAQKNPTAFYLCASRNGLHNEQFFGPGTRLTVL.

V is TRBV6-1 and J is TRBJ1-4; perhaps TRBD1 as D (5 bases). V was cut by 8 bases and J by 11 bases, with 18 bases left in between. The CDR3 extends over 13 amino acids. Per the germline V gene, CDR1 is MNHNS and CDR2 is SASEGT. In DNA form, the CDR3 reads TGTGCCAGCGGGGAGGGGTCATATCGGAAACTGTTTTTT. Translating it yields CASGEGSYRKLFF.

The CDR3 here is CASRGTGGASGYTF. The CDR3 bases are TGCGCCAGCAGAGGAACGGGGGGGGCAAGTGGCTACACCTTC. The genes are TRBV4-1 and TRBJ1-2, with D possibly TRBD1 on 6 matching bases. CDR3 length equals 14 residues. The germline V and J ends were trimmed by 6 bases and 7 bases, with 18 bases remaining between them. Germline V lookup: CDR1 MGHRA, CDR2 YSYEKL.

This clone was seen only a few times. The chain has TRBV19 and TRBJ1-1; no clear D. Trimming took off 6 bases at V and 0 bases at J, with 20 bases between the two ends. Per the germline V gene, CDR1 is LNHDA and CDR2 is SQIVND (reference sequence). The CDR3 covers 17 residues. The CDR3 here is CASSPKIRSLMNTEAFF. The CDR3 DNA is TGTGCCAGTAGCCCGAAGATTCGATCCCTAATGAACACTGAAGCTTTCTTT.

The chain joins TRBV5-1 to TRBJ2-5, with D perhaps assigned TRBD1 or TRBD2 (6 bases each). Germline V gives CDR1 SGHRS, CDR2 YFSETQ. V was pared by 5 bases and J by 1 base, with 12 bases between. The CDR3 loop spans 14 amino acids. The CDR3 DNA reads TGCGCCAGCAGACCATCGGGGGCCCAAGAGACCCAGTACTTC. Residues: CASRPSGAQETQYF. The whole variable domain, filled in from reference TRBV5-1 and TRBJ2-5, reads KAGVTQTPRYLIKTRGQQVTLSCSPISGHRSVSWYQQTPGQGLQFLFEYFSETQRNKGNFPGRFSGRQFSNSRSEMNVSTLELGDSALYLCASRPSGAQETQYFGPGTRLLVL.

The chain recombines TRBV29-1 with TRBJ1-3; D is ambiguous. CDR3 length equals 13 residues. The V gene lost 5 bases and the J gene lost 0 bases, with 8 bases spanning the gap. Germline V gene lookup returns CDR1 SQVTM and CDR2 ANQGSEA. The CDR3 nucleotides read TGCAGCGTTTCAGGAGGCTCTGGAAACACCATATATTTT. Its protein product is CSVSGGSGNTIYF.